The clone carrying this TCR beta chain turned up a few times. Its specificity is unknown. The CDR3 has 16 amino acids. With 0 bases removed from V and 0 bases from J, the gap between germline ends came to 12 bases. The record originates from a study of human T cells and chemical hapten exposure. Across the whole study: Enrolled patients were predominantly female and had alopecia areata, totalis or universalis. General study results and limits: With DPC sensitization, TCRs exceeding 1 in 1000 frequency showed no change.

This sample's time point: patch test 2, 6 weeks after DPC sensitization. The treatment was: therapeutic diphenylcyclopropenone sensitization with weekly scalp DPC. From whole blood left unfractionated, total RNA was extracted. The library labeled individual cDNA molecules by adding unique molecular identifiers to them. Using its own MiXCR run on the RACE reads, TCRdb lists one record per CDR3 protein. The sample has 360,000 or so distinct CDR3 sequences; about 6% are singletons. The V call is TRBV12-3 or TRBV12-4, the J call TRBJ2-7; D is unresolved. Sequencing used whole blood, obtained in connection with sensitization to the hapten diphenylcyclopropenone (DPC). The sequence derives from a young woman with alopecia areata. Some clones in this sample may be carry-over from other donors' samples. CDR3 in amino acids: CASSLARPDHSYEQYF. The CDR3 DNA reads TGTGCCAGCAGTTTAGCGCGGCCCGACCACTCCTACGAGCAGTACTTC.